Detailed here is one T cell receptor (beta chain). The V gene's germline CDR1 is MNHEY and CDR2 SMNVEV (reference sequence). After removal of 5 bases from V and 4 bases from J, the junction contained 12 bases not matched to a gene. The CDR3 covers 16 residues. This table comes from immunoSEQ multiplex PCR, and its TCRdb copy is limited to in-frame clones, with some not included. Of about 240,000 clones listed, 87% were seen once; the top ten hold around 7.8%. The record originates from a study of blood T cell repertoires in COVID-19. The receptor was isolated from a man aged 55-75 years who had recovered from COVID-19. The chain recombines TRBV27 with TRBJ1-1; the match to TRBD1 covers 8 bases. The sequencing input was peripheral blood. The CDR3 DNA sequence: TGTGCCAGCAGTCCGATGGACAGGGTTCAAGGCACTGAAGCTTTCTTT. Its translation is CASSPMDRVQGTEAFF.